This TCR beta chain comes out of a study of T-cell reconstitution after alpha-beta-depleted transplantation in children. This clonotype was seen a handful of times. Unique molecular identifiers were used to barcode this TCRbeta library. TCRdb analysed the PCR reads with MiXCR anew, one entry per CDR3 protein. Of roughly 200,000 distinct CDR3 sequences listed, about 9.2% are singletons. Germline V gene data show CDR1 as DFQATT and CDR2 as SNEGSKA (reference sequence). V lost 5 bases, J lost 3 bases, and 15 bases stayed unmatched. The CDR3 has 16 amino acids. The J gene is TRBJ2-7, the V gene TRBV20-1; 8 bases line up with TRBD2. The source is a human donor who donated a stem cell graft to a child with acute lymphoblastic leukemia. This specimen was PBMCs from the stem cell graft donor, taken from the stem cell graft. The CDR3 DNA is TGCAGTGCTCTCCGAGGAACTAGCGGCTCGTACTACGAGCAGTACTTC. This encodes CSALRGTSGSYYEQYF.